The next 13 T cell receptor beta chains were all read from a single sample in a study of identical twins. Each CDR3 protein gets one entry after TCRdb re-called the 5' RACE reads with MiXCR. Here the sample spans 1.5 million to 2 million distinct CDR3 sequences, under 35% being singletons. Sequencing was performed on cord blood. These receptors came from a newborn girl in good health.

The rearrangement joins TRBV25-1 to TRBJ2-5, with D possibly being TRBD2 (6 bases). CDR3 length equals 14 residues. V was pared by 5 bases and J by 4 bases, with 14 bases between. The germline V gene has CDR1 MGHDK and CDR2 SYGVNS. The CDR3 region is CASSWDFRGETQYF. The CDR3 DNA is TGTGCCAGCAGTTGGGACTTTAGGGGAGAGACCCAGTACTTC. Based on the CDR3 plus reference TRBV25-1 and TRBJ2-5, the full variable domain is EADIYQTPRYLVIGTGKKITLECSQTMGHDKMYWYQQDPGMELHLIHYSYGVNSTEKGDLSSESTVSRIRTEHFPLTLESARPSHTSQYLCASSWDFRGETQYFGPGTRLLVL.

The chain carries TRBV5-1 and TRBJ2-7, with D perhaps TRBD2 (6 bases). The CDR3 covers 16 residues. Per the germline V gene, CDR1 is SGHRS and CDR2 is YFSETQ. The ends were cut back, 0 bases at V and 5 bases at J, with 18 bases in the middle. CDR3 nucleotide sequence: TGCGCCAGCAGCTTGGTTTTTAGCGGAGGCCTGAACGAGCAGTACTTC. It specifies CASSLVFSGGLNEQYF.

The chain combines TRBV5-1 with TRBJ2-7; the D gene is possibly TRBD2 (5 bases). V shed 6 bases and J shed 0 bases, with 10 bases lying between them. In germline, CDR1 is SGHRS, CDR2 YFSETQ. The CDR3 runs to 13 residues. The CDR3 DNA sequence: TGCGCCAGCACCGGGATTGTCTCCTACGAGCAGTACTTC. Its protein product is CASTGIVSYEQYF. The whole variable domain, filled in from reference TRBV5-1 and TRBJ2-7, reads KAGVTQTPRYLIKTRGQQVTLSCSPISGHRSVSWYQQTPGQGLQFLFEYFSETQRNKGNFPGRFSGRQFSNSRSEMNVSTLELGDSALYLCASTGIVSYEQYFGPGTRLTVT.

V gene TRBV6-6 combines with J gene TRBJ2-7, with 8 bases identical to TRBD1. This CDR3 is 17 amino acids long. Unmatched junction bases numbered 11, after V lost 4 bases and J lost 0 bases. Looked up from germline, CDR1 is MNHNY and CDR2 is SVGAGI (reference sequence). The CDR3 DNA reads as TGTGCCAGCAGTTGCTCATCCGAGGACAGGGTCTCCTACGAGCAGTACTTC. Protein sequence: CASSCSSEDRVSYEQYF.

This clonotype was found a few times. The CDR3 sequence: CASSLRAGGSYTF. DNA for the CDR3: TGTGCCAGCAGCTTAAGGGCGGGAGGGAGCTACACCTTC. This chain connects TRBV7-8 to TRBJ1-2; unclear D gene. Germline lookup yields CDR1 SGHVS and CDR2 FQNEAQ. V gave up 2 bases and J gave up 9 bases, with 13 bases separating them. The CDR3 spans 13 residues. The whole variable domain, remainder taken from reference TRBV7-8 and TRBJ1-2, is GAGVSQSPRYKVAKRGQDVALRCDPISGHVSLFWYQQALGQGPEFLTYFQNEAQLDKSGLPSDRFFAERPEGSVSTLKIQRTQQEDSAVYLCASSLRAGGSYTFGSGTRLTVV.

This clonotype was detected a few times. CDR3 protein: CASTQGEHRYTF. The CDR3 bases are TGTGCCAGCACGCAGGGTGAACATCGCTACACCTTC. The V and J genes are TRBV2 and TRBJ1-2, with TRBD1 as a possible D gene (5 bases). The CDR3 is 12 residues long. V lost 7 bases and J lost 9, with 15 bases in between. Germline V gives CDR1 SNHLY, CDR2 FYNNEI.

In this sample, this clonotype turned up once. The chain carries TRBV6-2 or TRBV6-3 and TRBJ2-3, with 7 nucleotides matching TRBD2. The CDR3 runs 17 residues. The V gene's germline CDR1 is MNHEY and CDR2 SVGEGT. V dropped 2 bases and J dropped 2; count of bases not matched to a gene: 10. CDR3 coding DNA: TGTGCCAGCAGTTACGCCCCCGGCGGGAGCCTCACAGATACGCAGTATTTT. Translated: CASSYAPGGSLTDTQYF.

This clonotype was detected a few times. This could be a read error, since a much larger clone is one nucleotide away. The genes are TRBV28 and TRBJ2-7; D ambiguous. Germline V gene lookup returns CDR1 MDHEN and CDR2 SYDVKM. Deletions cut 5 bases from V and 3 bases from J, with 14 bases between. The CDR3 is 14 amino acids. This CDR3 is CASSPILAGYEQYF. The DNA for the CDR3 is TGTGCCAGCAGTCCTATATTGGCCGGCTACGAGCAGTACTTC.

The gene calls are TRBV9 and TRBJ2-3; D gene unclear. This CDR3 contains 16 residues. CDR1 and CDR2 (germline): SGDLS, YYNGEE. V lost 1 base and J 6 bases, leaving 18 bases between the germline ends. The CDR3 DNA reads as TGTGCCAGCAGCGTAAGCGTCAAGATTGTGCCGGATACGCAGTATTTT. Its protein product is CASSVSVKIVPDTQYF.

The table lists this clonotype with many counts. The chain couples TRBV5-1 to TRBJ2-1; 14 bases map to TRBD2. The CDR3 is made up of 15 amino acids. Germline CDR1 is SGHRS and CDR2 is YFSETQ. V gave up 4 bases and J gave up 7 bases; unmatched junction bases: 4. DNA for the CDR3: TGCGCCAGCAGCCCGGGACTAGCGGGAGAAAATGAGCAGTTCTTC. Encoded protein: CASSPGLAGENEQFF. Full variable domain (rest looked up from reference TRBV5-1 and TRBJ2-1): KAGVTQTPRYLIKTRGQQVTLSCSPISGHRSVSWYQQTPGQGLQFLFEYFSETQRNKGNFPGRFSGRQFSNSRSEMNVSTLELGDSALYLCASSPGLAGENEQFFGPGTRLTVL.

The CDR3, as DNA: TGTGCCAGCGGGCCCACAGGGGCCAACACTGAAGCTTTCTTT. It encodes CASGPTGANTEAFF. This sequence joins TRBV6-5 and TRBJ1-1; 7 nucleotides agree with TRBD1. The germline gives CDR1 MNHEY, CDR2 SVGAGI. The CDR3 has 14 amino acids. Trimming cost V 8 bases and J 2 bases; bases outside gene matches: 8.

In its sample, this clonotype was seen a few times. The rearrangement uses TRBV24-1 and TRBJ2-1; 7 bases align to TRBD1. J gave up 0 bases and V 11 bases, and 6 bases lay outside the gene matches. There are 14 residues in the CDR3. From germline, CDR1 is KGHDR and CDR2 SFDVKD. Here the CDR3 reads CASRGNSSYNEQFF. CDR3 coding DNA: TGTGCCAGCAGGGGGAATAGCTCCTACAATGAGCAGTTCTTC.

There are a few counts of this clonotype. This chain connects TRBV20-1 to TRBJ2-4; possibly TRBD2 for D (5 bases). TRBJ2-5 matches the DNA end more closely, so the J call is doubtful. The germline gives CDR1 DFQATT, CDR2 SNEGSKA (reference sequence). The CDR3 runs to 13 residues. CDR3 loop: CSASRGPQETQYF. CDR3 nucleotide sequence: TGCAGTGCTAGCCGCGGGCCCCAAGAGACCCAGTACTTC.